This TCR beta chain was obtained from a study of prognosis after radiotherapy for stage I lung cancer. Across the study: Stage I lung tumors that were newly diagnosed and primary were found in around 13 patients, while a handful of patients had oligometastatic NSCLC after surgical resection of the primary tumor. General observations from the study: A fall in unique TCR clone counts followed stereotactic body radiation therapy, with medians of roughly 10,000 versus 7,000. Determination of whether the expanded TCR clones were tumor-specific was not performed.

Starting from genomic DNA, TCR beta CDR3 was amplified through two-round multiplex PCR. Primers were specific to each TRBV and TRBJ gene in first-round PCR. Each CDR3 protein is one row after TCRdb ran MiXCR on the multiplex PCR reads. Of about 19,000 distinct CDR3 sequences listed, less than 70% are singletons. Points on this clonotype: Antigen specificity is unknown.

With two time points in the design, 5.5 to 7.5 milliliters of peripheral blood were drawn at each one. The origin of this receptor is a donor aged 50 or older with non-small cell lung cancer. This sample comprised PBMCs, obtained before or after stereotactic body radiation therapy (not recorded which).

This chain's CDR3 is CASSLAGQGLYEQYF. The CDR3 DNA reads as TGCGCCAGCAGCTTGGCGGGACAAGGCCTTTACGAGCAGTACTTC. The chain recombines TRBV5-1 with TRBJ2-7, with D possibly TRBD1 on 6 matching bases. V lost 0 bases and J 4 bases, leaving 14 bases between the germline ends. Germline V gives CDR1 SGHRS, CDR2 YFSETQ. This CDR3 contains 15 residues. Complete variable domain (other parts from reference TRBV5-1 and TRBJ2-7): KAGVTQTPRYLIKTRGQQVTLSCSPISGHRSVSWYQQTPGQGLQFLFEYFSETQRNKGNFPGRFSGRQFSNSRSEMNVSTLELGDSALYLCASSLAGQGLYEQYFGPGTRLTVT.